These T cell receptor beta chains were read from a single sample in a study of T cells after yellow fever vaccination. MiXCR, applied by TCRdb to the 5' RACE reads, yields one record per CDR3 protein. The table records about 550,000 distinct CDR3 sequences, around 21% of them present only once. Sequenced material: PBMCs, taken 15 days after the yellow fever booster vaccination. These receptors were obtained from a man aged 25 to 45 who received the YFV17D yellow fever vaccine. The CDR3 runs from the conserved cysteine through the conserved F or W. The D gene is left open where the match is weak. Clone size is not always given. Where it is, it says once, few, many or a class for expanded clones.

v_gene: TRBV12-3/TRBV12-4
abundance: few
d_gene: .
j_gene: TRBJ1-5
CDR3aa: CASSSGHRDVQPQHF
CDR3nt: TGTGCCAGCAGTTCCGGACACCGCGATGTTCAGCCCCAGCATTTT

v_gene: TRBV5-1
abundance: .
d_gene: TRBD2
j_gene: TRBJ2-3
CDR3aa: CASSPQGLALDTQYF
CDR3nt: TGCGCCAGCAGCCCGCAGGGACTAGCATTAGATACGCAGTATTTT

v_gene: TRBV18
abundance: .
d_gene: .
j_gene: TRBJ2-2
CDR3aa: CASCPQVNTGELFF
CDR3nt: TGTGCCAGCTGCCCTCAGGTGAACACCGGGGAGCTGTTTTTT

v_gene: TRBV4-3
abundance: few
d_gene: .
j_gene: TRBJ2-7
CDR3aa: CASSQDQNSDEQYF
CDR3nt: TGCGCCAGCAGCCAAGATCAGAATAGCGACGAGCAGTACTTC

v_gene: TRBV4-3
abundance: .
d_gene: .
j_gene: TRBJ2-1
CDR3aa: CASGVGGYEQFF
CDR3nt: TGCGCCAGCGGGGTAGGAGGCTATGAGCAGTTCTTC

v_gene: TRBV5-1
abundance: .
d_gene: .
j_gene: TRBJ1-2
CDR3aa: CASSYGPGEGITF
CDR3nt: TGCGCCAGCAGCTATGGCCCGGGGGAGGGAATCACCTTC

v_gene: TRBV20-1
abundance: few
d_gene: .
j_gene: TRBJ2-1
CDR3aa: CSALGRQRSYNEQFF
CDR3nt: TGCAGTGCCCTCGGCCGTCAGCGGAGCTACAATGAGCAGTTCTTC

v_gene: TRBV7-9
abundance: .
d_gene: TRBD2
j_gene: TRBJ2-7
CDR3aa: CASSRTSGGSSYEQYF
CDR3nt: TGTGCCAGCAGCCGTACTAGCGGAGGAAGCTCCTACGAGCAGTACTTC

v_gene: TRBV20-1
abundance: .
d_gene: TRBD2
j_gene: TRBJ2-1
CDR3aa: CSARNEQTSGNEQFF
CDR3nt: TGCAGTGCTAGAAACGAACAGACTAGCGGAAATGAGCAGTTCTTC

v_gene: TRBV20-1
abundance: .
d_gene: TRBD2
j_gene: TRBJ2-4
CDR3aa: CSARGLAEGWGNIQYF
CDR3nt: TGCAGTGCTAGAGGTCTAGCGGAGGGATGGGGAAACATTCAGTACTTC

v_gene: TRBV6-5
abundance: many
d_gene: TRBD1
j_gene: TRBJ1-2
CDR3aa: CASSTPQGARRYTF
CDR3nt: TGTGCCAGCAGTACGCCGCAGGGGGCGAGGCGCTACACCTTC

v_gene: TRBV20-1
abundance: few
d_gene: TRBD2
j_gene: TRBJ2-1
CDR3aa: CSARVAGVEQFF
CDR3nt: TGCAGTGCTAGGGTAGCGGGAGTCGAGCAGTTCTTC

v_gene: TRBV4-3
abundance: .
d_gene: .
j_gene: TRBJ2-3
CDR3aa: CASSQGGELADTQYF
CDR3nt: TGCGCCAGCAGCCAAGGGGGAGAATTGGCGGATACGCAGTATTTT

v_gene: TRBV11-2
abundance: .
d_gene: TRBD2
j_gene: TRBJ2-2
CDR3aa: CASSARVAGSRPNTGELFF
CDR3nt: TGTGCCAGCAGCGCTCGAGTAGCGGGCTCGAGACCGAACACCGGGGAGCTGTTTTTT

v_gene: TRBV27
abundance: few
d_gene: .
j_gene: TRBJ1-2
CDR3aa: CASKTGMDYGYTF
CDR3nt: TGTGCCAGCAAAACAGGGATGGACTATGGCTACACCTTC

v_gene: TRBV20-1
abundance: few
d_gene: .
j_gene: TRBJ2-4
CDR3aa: CSAPGVQLAKNIQYF
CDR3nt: TGCAGTGCTCCCGGGGTGCAACTAGCCAAAAACATTCAGTACTTC

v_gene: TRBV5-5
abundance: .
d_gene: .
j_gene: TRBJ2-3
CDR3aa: CASSLRSGGATRTDTQYF
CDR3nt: TGTGCCAGCAGCTTGCGATCTGGGGGGGCTACTCGCACAGATACGCAGTATTTT

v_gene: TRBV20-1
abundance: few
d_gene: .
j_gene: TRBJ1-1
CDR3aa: CSANVAEAFF
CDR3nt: TGCAGTGCAAACGTGGCTGAAGCTTTCTTT

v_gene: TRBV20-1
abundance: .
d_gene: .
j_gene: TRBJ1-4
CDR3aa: CSARERSQAEKLFF
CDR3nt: TGCAGTGCTAGAGAGCGTTCGCAGGCGGAAAAACTGTTTTTT

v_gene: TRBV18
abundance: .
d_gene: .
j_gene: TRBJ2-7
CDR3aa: CASSLDRSSYEPYF
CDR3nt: TGTGCCAGCTCACTCGACAGGTCCTCCTACGAGCCGTACTTC

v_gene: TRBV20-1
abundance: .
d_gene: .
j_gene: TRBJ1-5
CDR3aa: CSARDLGHVNQPQHF
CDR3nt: TGCAGTGCTAGAGATCTAGGCCACGTGAATCAGCCCCAGCATTTT

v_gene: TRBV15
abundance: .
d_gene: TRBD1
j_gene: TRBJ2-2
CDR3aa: CATEQGERPGELFF
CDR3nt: TGTGCCACCGAGCAGGGGGAGCGGCCCGGGGAGCTGTTTTTT

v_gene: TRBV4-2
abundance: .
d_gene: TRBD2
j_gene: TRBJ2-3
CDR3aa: CASSRGRGPDTQYF
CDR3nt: TGTGCCAGCAGCCGCGGGAGGGGGCCAGATACGCAGTATTTT

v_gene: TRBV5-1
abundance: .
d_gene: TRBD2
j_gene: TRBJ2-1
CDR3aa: CASSFGGSNEQFF
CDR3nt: TGCGCCAGCAGCTTCGGGGGGAGCAATGAGCAGTTCTTC

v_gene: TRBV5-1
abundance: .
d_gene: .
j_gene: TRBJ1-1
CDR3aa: CASSSLRVGGTEAFF
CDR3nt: TGCGCCAGCAGCTCCCTGAGGGTAGGGGGTACTGAAGCTTTCTTT

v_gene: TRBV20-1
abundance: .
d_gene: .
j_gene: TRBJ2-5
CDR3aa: CSARPALLGVETQYF
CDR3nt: TGCAGTGCTAGACCGGCCCTGTTGGGGGTAGAGACCCAGTACTTC

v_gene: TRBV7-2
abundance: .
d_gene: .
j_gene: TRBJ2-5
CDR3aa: CASSFSQVRETQYF
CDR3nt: TGTGCCAGCAGCTTTTCACAGGTCCGAGAGACCCAGTACTTC

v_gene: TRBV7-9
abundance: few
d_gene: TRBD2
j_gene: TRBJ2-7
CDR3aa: CASSSKTSGREQYF
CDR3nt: TGTGCCAGCAGCTCGAAGACTAGCGGGAGGGAGCAGTACTTC

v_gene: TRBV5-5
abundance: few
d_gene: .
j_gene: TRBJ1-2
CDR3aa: CASSSRDTGYTF
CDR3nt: TGTGCCAGCAGCTCACGAGACACGGGCTACACCTTC

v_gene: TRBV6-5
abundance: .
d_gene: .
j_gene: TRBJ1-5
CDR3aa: CASSYRPSLGTQQNQPQHF
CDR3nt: TGTGCCAGCAGTTACCGGCCATCATTGGGGACCCAGCAAAATCAGCCCCAGCATTTT

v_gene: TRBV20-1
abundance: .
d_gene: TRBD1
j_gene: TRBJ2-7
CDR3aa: CSAYQGARNEQYF
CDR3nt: TGCAGTGCTTACCAGGGGGCTAGGAACGAGCAGTACTTC

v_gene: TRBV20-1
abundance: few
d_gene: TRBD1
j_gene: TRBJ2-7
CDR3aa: CSAKRTGPHEQYF
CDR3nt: TGCAGTGCGAAAAGGACAGGCCCTCACGAGCAGTACTTC

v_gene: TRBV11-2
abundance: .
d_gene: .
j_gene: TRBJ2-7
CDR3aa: CASSPDFSYEQYF
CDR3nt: TGTGCCAGCAGCCCTGACTTCTCCTACGAGCAGTACTTC

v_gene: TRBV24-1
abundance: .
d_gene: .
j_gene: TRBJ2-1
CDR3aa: CATSRGPDNEQFF
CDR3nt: TGTGCCACCAGCCGAGGACCCGACAATGAGCAGTTCTTC

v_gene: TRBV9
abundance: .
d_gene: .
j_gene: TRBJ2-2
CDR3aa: CASSVDISANTGELFF
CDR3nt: TGTGCCAGCAGCGTAGACATTAGCGCCAACACCGGGGAGCTGTTTTTT

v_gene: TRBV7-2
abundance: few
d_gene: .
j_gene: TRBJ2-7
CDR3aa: CASSQDGVSYEQYF
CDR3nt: TGTGCCAGCAGCCAAGATGGGGTCTCCTACGAGCAGTACTTC

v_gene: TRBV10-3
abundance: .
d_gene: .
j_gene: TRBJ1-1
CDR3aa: CAIRGGTENTEAFF
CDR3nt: TGTGCCATCAGAGGAGGGACGGAGAACACTGAAGCTTTCTTT

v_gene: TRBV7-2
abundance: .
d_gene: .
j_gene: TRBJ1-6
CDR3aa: CASSPQGRGVGSPLHF
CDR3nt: TGTGCCAGCAGCCCCCAGGGCAGAGGGGTCGGGTCACCCCTCCACTTT

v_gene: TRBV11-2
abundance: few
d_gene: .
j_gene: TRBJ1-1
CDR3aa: CASSLVQANTEAFF
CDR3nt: TGTGCCAGCAGCTTGGTCCAGGCGAACACTGAAGCTTTCTTT

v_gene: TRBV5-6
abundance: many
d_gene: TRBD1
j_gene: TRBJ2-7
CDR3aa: CASSLVDRGREQYF
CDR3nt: TGTGCCAGCAGCTTGGTAGACAGGGGGCGAGAGCAGTACTTC

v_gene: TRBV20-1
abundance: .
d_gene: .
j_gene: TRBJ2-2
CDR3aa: CSASGSRTGELFF
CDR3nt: TGCAGTGCTAGCGGGAGTCGTACCGGGGAGCTGTTTTTT

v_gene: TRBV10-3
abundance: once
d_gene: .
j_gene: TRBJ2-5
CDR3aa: CAIMGAQDPETQYF
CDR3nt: TGTGCCATCATGGGGGCGCAGGATCCAGAGACCCAGTACTTC

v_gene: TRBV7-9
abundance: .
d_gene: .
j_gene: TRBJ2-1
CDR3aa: CASSLFRGGYNEQFF
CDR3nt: TGTGCCAGCAGCTTGTTTAGGGGGGGTTACAATGAGCAGTTCTTC

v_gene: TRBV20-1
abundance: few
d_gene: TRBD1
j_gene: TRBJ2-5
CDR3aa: CSATKTGFVETQYF
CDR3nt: TGCAGTGCTACGAAGACAGGGTTCGTGGAGACCCAGTACTTC

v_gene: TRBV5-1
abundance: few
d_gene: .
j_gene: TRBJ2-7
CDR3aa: CASSSAIEQYF
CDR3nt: TGCGCCAGCAGCTCTGCTATAGAGCAGTACTTC